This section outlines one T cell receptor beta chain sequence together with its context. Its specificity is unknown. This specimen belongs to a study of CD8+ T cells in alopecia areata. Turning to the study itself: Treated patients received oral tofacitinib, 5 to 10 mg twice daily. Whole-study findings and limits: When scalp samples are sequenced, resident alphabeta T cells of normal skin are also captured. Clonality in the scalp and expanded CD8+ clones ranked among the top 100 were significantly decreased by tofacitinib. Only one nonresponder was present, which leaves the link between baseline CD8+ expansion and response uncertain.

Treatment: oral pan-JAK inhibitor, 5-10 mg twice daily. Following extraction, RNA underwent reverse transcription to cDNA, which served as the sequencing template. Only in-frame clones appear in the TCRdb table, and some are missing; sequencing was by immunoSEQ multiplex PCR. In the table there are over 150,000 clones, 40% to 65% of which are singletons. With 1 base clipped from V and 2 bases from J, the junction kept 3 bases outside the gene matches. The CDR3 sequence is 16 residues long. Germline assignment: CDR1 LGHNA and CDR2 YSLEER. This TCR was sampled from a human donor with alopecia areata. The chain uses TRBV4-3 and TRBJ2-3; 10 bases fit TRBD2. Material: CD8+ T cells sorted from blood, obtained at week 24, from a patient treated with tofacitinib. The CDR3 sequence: CASSQASGGPTDTQYF. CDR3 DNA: TGCGCCAGCAGCCAAGCTAGCGGGGGCCCCACAGATACGCAGTATTTT.